The text below deals with one T cell receptor beta chain. Because it lacks the conserved phenylalanine or tryptophan at the end, this CDR3 is likely a read error. The data belong to a study of metastatic and nonmetastatic thyroid tumors. TCRdb recomputed clones from the PCR reads via MiXCR. This table has 9,500 to 15,000 clones, under 25% appearing once. This CDR3 region has 15 residues. Germline V gives CDR1 SGHNT, CDR2 YENEEA. Until they underwent thyroid surgery, no patient had received any treatment. This receptor was taken from a female donor with papillary thyroid cancer or a benign thyroid nodule (not recorded which). Some clones in this sample may be carry-over from other donors' samples. What was sequenced was adjacent normal tissue. The V gene is TRBV11-3, the J gene TRBJ2-2; no clear D. CDR3 DNA: TGTGCCAGCAGCTTAACTGAAGAAAACACCGAGGAGCTGTTTTAT. It translates to CASSLTEENTEELFY.